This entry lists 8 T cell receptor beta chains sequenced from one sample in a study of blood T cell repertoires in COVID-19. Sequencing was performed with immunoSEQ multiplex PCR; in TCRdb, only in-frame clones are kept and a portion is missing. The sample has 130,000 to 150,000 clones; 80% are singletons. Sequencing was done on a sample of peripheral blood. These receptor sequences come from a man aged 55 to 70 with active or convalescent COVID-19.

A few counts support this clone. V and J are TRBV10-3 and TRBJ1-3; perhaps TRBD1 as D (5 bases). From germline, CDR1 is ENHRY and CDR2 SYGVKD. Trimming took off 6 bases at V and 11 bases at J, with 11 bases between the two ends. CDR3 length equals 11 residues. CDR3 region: CAIREQVAIYF. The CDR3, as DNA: TGTGCCATCAGGGAACAGGTAGCCATATATTTT.

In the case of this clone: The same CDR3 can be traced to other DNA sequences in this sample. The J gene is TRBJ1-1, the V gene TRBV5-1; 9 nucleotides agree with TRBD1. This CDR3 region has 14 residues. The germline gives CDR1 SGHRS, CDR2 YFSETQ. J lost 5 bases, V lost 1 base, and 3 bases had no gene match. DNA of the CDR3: TGCGCCAGCAGCTTGAGACAGGGGGGGACTGAAGCTTTCTTT. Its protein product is CASSLRQGGTEAFF.

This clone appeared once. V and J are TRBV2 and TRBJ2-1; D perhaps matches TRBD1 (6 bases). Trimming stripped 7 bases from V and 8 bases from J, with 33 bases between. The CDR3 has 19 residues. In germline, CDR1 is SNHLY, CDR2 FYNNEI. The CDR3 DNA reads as TGTGCCAGCACCGGACCGGGACACAGGTCCCTTATGAGTGCGGATGAGCAGTTCTTC. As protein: CASTGPGHRSLMSADEQFF.

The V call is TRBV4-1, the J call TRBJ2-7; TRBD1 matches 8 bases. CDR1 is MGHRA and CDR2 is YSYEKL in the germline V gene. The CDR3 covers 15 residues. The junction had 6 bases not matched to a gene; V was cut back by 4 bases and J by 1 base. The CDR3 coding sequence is TGCGCCAGCAGCCCTCTGCGGACAGGGTCCTACGAGCAGTACTTC. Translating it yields CASSPLRTGSYEQYF.

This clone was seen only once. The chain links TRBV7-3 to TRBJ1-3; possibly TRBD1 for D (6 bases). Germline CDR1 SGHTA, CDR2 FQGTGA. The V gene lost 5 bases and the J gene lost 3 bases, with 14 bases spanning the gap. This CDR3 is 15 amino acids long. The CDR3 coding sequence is TGTGCCAGCAGCCAGGGGACGCTCGGTGGAAACACCATATATTTT. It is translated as CASSQGTLGGNTIYF.

DNA of the CDR3: TGTGCCAGCAGAGAAAGGGGAGATACGCAGTATTTT. Its protein product is CASRERGDTQYF. V gene TRBV12-3 or TRBV12-4 combines with J gene TRBJ2-3, with a tentative D call TRBD1 (5 bases). The length of the CDR3 is 12 residues. The V end lost 6 bases, the J end lost 5 bases, and 9 bases lay between the germline ends.

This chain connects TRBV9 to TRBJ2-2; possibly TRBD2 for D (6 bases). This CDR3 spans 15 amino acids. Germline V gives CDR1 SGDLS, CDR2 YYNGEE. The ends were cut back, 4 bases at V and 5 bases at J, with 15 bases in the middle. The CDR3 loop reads CASSPWLARTGELFF. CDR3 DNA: TGTGCCAGCAGCCCCTGGCTAGCGAGGACCGGGGAGCTGTTTTTT.

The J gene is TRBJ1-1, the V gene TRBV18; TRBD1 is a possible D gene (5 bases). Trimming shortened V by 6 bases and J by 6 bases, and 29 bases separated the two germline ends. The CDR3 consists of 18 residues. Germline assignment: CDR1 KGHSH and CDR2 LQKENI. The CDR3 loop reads CASSPLSFSGRFGSEAFF. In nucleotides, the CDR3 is TGTGCCAGCTCCCCCTTAAGTTTTTCAGGGCGCTTTGGTTCTGAAGCTTTCTTT.